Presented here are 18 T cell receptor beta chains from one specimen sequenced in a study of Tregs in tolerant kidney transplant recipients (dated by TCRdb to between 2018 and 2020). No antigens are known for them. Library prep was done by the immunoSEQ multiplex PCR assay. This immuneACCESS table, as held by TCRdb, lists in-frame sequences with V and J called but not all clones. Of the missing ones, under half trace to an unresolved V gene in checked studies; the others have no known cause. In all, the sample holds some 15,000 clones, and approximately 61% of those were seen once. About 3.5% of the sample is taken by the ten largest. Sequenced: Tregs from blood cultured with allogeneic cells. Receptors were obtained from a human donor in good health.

CDR3 nucleotide sequence: TGCGCCAGCAGCCTCCAAATAGGGGAGCCTACTGAAGCTTTCTTT. It is translated as CASSLQIGEPTEAFF. The chain uses TRBV5-1 and TRBJ1-1; a possible D gene is TRBD1 (5 bases). Trimming pared 4 bases from V and 5 bases from J, leaving 18 bases between. CDR1 is SGHRS and CDR2 is YFSETQ in the germline V gene. The CDR3 has 15 amino acids.

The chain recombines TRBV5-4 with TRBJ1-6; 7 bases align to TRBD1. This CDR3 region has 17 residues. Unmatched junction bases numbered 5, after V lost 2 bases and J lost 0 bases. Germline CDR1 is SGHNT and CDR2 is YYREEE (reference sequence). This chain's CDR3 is CASSLVRGSSYNSPLHF. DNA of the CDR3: TGTGCCAGCAGCTTAGTCAGGGGGAGCTCCTATAATTCACCCCTCCACTTT.

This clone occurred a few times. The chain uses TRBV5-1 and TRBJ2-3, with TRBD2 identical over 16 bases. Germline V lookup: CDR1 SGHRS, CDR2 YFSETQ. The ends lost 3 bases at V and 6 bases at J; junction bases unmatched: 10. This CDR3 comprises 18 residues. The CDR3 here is CASSSEGTSGRAGDTQYF. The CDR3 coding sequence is TGCGCCAGCAGCTCTGAAGGGACTAGCGGGAGGGCAGGCGATACGCAGTATTTT.

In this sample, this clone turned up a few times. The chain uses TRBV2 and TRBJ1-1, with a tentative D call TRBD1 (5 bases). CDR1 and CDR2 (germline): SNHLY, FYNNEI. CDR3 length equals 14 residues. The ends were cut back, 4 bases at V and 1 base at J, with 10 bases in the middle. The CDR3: CASSARGRNTEAFF. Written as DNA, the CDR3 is TGTGCCAGCAGTGCACGGGGGAGGAACACTGAAGCTTTCTTT.

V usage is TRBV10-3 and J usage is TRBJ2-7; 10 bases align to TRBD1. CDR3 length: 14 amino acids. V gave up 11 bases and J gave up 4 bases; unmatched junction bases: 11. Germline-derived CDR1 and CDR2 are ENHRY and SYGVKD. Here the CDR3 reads CASRGTGVFYEQYF. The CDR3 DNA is TGTGCCTCCAGGGGGACAGGGGTTTTTTACGAGCAGTACTTC.

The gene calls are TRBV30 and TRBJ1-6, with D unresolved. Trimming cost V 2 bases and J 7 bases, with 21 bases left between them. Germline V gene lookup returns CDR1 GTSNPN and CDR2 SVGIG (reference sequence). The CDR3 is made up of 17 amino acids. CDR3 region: CAWSYGRAFNANSPLHF. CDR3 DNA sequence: TGTGCCTGGAGTTACGGCCGGGCCTTCAATGCGAATTCACCCCTCCACTTT.

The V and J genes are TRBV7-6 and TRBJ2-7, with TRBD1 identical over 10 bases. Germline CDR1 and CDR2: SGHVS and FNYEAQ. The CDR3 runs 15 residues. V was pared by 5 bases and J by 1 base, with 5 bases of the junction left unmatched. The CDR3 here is CASSHDRGRSYEQYF. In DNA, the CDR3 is TGTGCCAGCAGCCACGACAGGGGGCGATCCTACGAGCAGTACTTC.

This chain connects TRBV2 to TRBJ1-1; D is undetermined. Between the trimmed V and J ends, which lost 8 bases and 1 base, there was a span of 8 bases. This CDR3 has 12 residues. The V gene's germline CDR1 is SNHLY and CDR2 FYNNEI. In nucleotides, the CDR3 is TGTGCCAGCGGGCAGCAGAACACTGAAGCTTTCTTT. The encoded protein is CASGQQNTEAFF.

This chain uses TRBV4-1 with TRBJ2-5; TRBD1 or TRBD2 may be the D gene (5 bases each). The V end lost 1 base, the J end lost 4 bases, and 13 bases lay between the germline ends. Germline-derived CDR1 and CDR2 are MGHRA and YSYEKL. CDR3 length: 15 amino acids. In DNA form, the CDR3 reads TGCGCCAGCAGCCAAGTCGGGTGGGGACGAGAGACCCAGTACTTC. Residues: CASSQVGWGRETQYF.

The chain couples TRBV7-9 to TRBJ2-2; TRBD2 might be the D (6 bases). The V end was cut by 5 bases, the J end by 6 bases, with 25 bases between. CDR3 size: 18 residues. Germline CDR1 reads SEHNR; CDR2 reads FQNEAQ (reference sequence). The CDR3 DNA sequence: TGTGCCAGCAGCCCACCCGACCTGACTAGGAGTCGGTCCGGGGAGCTGTTTTTT. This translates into CASSPPDLTRSRSGELFF. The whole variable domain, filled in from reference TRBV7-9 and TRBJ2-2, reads DTGVSQNPRHKITKRGQNVTFRCDPISEHNRLYWYRQTLGQGPEFLTYFQNEAQLEKSRLLSDRFSAERPKGSFSTLEIQRTEQGDSAMYLCASSPPDLTRSRSGELFFGEGSRLTVL.

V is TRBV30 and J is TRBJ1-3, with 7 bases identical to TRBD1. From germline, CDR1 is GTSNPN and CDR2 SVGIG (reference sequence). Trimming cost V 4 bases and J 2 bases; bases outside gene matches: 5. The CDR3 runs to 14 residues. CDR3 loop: CAWTPGTAGNTIYF. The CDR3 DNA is TGTGCCTGGACTCCCGGGACAGCTGGAAACACCATATATTTT.

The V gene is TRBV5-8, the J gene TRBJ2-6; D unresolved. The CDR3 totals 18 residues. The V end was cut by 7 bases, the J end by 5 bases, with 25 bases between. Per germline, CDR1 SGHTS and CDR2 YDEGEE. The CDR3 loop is CASVSCNKSQSRANVLTF. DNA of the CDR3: TGTGCCAGCGTATCATGCAATAAGTCACAAAGTCGGGCCAACGTCCTGACTTTC.

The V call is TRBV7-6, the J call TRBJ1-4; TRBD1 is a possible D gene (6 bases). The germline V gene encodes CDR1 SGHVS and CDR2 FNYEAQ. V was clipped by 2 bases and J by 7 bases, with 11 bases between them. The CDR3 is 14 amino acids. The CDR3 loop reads CASSLLGAGEKLFF. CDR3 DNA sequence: TGTGCCAGCAGCTTATTGGGGGCCGGTGAAAAACTGTTTTTT.

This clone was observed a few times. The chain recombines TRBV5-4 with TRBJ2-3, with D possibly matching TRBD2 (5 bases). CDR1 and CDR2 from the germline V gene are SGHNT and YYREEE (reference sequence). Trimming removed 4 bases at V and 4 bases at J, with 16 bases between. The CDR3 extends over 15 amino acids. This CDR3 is CASSHSLGSSDTQYF. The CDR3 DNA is TGTGCCAGCAGCCATAGTTTAGGGAGCTCAGATACGCAGTATTTT.

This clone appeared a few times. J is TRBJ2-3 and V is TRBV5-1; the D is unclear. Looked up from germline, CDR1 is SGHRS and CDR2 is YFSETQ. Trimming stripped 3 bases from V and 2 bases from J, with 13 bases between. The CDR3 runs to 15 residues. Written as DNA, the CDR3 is TGCGCCAGCAGCTCGGCGGCTTCCTCCACAGATACGCAGTATTTT. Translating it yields CASSSAASSTDTQYF.

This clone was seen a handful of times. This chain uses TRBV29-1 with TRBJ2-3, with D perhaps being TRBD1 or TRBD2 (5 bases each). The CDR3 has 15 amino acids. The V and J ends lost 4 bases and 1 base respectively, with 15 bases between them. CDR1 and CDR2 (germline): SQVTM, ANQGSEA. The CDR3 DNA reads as TGCAGCGTTGTGGTGATGGGGGTACGCACAGATACGCAGTATTTT. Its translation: CSVVVMGVRTDTQYF.

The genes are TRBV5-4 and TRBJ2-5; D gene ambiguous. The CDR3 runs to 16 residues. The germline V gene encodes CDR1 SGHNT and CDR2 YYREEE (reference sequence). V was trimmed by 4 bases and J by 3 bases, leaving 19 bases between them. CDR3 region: CASSPWGGMIKETQYF. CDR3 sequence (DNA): TGTGCCAGCAGCCCCTGGGGTGGGATGATCAAAGAGACCCAGTACTTC. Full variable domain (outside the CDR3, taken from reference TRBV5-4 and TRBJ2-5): ETGVTQSPTHLIKTRGQQVTLRCSSQSGHNTVSWYQQALGQGPQFIFQYYREEENGRGNFPPRFSGLQFPNYSSELNVNALELDDSALYLCASSPWGGMIKETQYFGPGTRLLVL.

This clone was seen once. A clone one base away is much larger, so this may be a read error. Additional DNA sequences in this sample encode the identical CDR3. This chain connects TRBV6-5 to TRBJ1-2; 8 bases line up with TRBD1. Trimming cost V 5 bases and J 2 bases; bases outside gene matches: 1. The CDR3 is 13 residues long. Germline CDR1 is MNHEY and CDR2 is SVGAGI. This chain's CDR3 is CASSRTGNYGYTF. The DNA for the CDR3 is TGTGCCAGCAGTCGGACAGGGAACTATGGCTACACCTTC.